The rows below give T cell receptor beta chains drawn from one sample of a study of neurological immune-mediated disorders. TCRdb re-analysed the 5' RACE reads in MiXCR, keeping a single row per CDR3 protein. This table holds about 44,000 distinct CDR3 sequences, about 22% found once. The sequenced sample consisted of PBMCs. Source of these receptors: a man between 60 and 70 years old with HTLV-1-associated myelopathy (HAM/TSP). Each CDR3 is given with its conserved first and last residue.

TRBV20-1	TRBJ2-3	CSAYSPSRRNTDTQYF
TRBV4-2	TRBJ2-5	CASSQDLAARGTQYF
TRBV3-1	TRBJ2-7	CASSHSGRANYEQYF
TRBV7-8	TRBJ1-1	CASSLTRTGSTEAFF
TRBV5-1	TRBJ2-6	CASSFTSSGANVLTF
TRBV5-1	TRBJ1-1	CASSGQGVNTEAFF
TRBV15	TRBJ1-6	CATSREGNSPLHF
TRBV11-2	TRBJ2-7	CASSPEVGPYEQYF
TRBV3-1	TRBJ2-1	CASSQDLGDRRRYSEQFF
TRBV28	TRBJ2-3	CASSHGLAGEPLTDTQYF
TRBV20-1	TRBJ2-1	CSASPASGISDEQFF
TRBV20-1	TRBJ1-2	CSADNPRRGYYTF
TRBV20-1	TRBJ2-2	CSASSAAGGTGELFF
TRBV28	TRBJ2-4	CASTPIGAGLAKNIQYF
TRBV28	TRBJ2-1	CASSSYLAGSYNEQFF
TRBV4-1	TRBJ2-2	CASSQGYARVGELFF
TRBV7-9	TRBJ2-5	CASSSDTGLFETQYF
TRBV24-1	TRBJ2-1	CATSDRGTSGRAWYNEQFF
TRBV5-1	TRBJ1-1	CASSPHGQNTEAFF
TRBV29-1	TRBJ1-1	CGVGLGTEAFF
TRBV5-1	TRBJ2-2	CASSRDSGYTGELFF
TRBV7-6	TRBJ2-1	CASSVSSGSSYNEQFF